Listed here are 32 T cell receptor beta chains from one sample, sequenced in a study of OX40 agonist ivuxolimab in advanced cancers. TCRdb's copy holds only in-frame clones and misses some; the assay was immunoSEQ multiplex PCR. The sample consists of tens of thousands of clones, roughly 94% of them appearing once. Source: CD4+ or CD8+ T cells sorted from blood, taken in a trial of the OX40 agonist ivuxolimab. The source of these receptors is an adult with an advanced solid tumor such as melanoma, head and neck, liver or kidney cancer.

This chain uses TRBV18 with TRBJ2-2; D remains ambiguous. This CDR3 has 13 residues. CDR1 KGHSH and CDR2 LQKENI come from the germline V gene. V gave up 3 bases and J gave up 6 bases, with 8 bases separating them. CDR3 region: CASSPPGPGELFF. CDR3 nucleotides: TGTGCCAGCTCACCTCCCGGTCCCGGGGAGCTGTTTTTT. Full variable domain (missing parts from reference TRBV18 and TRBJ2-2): NAGVMQNPRHLVRRRGQEARLRCSPMKGHSHVYWYRQLPEEGLKFMVYLQKENIIDESGMPKERFSAEFPKEGPSILRIQQVVRGDSAAYFCASSPPGPGELFFGEGSRLTVL.

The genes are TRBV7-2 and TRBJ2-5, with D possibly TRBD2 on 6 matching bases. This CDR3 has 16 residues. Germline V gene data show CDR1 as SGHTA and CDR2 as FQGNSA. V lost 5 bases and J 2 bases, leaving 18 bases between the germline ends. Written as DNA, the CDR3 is TGTGCCAGCAGCCCGCCGGGGGTGAGGGATCAAGAGACCCAGTACTTC. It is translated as CASSPPGVRDQETQYF.

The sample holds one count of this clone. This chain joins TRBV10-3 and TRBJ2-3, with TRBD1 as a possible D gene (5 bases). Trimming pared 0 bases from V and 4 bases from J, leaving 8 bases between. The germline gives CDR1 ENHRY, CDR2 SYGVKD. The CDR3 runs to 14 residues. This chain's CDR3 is CAISESGHPDTQYF. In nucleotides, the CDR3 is TGTGCCATCAGTGAGTCCGGACACCCAGATACGCAGTATTTT.

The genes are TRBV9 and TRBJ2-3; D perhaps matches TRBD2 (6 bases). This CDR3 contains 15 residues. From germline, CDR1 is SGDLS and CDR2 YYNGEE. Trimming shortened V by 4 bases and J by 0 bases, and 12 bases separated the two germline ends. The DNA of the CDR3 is TGTGCCAGCAGCCAAAGCGGGCTCAGCACAGATACGCAGTATTTT. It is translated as CASSQSGLSTDTQYF. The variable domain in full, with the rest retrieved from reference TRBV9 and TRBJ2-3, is DSGVTQTPKHLITATGQRVTLRCSPRSGDLSVYWYQQSLDQGLQFLIQYYNGEERAKGNILERFSAQQFPDLHSELNLSSLELGDSALYFCASSQSGLSTDTQYFGPGTRLTVL.

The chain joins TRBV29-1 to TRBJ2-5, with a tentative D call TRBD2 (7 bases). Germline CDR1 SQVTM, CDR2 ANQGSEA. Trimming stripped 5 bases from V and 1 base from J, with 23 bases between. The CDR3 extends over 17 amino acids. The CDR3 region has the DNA TGCAGCGTTTTGGGGGGCTCGGGTAGCGGGCTCCAAGAGACCCAGTACTTC. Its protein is CSVLGGSGSGLQETQYF.

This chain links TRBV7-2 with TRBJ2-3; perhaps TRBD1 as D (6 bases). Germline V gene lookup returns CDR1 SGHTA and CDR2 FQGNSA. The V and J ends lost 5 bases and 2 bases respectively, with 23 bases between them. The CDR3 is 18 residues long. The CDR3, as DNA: TGTGCCAGCAGCATCAGTTCGACAGGCCTGTCTTTCACAGATACGCAGTATTTT. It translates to CASSISSTGLSFTDTQYF.

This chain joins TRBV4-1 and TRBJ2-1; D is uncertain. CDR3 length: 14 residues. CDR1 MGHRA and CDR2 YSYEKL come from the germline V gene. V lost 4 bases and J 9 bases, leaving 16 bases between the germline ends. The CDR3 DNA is TGCGCCAGCAGCCCGAATCTAGGGCCGATTGAGCAGTTCTTC. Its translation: CASSPNLGPIEQFF.

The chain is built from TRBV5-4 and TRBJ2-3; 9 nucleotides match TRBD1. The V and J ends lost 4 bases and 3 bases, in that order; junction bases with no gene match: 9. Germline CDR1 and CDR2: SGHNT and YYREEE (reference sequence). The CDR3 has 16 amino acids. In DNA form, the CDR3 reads TGTGCCAGCAGCGACCGGACAGGGGACGGAACAGATACGCAGTATTTT. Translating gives CASSDRTGDGTDTQYF.

The CDR3 reads CASSLVPRGDIQYF. DNA of the CDR3: TGTGCCAGCAGCTTAGTCCCTAGAGGGGACATTCAGTACTTC. V usage is TRBV11-1 and J usage is TRBJ2-4; D may be TRBD1 or TRBD2 (5 bases each). The germline CDR1 and CDR2 sequences are SGHAT and FQDESV (reference sequence). V dropped 1 base and J dropped 8 bases, with 12 bases sitting between them. This CDR3 contains 14 residues.

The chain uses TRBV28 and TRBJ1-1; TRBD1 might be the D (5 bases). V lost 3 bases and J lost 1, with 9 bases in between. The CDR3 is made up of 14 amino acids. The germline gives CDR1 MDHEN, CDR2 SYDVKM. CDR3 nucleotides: TGTGCCAGCAGTTTCGGACATGGGAACACTGAAGCTTTCTTT. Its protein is CASSFGHGNTEAFF.

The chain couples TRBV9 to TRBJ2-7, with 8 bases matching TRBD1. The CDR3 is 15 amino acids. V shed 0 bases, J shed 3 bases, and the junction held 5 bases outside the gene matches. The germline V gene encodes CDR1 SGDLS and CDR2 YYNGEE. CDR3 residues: CASSVVGDRGYEQYF. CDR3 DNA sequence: TGTGCCAGCAGCGTAGTCGGTGACAGGGGCTACGAGCAGTACTTC.

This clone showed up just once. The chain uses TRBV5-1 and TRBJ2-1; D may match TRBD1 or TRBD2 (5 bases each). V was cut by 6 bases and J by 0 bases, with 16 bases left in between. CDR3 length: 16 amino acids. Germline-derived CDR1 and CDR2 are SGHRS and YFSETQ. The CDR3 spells CASTSLGTLSYNEQFF. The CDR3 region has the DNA TGCGCCAGCACCTCCCTAGGGACCCTCTCCTACAATGAGCAGTTCTTC. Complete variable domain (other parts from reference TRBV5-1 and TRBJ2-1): KAGVTQTPRYLIKTRGQQVTLSCSPISGHRSVSWYQQTPGQGLQFLFEYFSETQRNKGNFPGRFSGRQFSNSRSEMNVSTLELGDSALYLCASTSLGTLSYNEQFFGPGTRLTVL.

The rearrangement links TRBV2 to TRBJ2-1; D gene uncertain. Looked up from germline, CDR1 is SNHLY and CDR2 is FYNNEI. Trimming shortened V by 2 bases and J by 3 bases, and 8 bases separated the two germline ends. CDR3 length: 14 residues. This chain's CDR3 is CASSEWELYNEQFF. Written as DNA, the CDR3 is TGTGCCAGCAGTGAATGGGAACTCTACAATGAGCAGTTCTTC. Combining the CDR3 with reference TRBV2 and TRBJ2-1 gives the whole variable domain EPEVTQTPSHQVTQMGQEVILRCVPISNHLYFYWYRQILGQKVEFLVSFYNNEISEKSEIFDDQFSVERPDGSNFTLKIRSTKLEDSAMYFCASSEWELYNEQFFGPGTRLTVL.

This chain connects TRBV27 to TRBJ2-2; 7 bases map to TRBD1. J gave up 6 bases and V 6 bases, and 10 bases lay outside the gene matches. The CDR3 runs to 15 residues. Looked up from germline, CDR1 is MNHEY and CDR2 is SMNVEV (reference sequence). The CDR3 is CASSPDRVSAGELFF. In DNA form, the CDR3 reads TGTGCCAGCAGCCCCGACAGGGTGTCGGCCGGGGAGCTGTTTTTT.

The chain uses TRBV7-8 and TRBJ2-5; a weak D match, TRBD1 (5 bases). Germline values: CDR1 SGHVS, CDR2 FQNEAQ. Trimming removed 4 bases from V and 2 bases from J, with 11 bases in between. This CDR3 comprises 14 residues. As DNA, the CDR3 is TGTGCCAGCAGCTCCATTGACAGACAAGAGACCCAGTACTTC. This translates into CASSSIDRQETQYF. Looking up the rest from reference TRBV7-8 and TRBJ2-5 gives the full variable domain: GAGVSQSPRYKVAKRGQDVALRCDPISGHVSLFWYQQALGQGPEFLTYFQNEAQLDKSGLPSDRFFAERPEGSVSTLKIQRTQQEDSAVYLCASSSIDRQETQYFGPGTRLLVL.

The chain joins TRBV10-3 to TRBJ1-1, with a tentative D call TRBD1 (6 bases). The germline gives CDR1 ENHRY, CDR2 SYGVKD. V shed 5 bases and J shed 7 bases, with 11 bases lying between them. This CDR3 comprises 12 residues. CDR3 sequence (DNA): TGTGCCATCAGTCAAACAGGGAATGAAGCTTTCTTT. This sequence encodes CAISQTGNEAFF.

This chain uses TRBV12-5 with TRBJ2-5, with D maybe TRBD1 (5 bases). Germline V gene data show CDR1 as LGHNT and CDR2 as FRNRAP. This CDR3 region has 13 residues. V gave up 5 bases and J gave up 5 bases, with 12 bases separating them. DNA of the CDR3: TGTGCTAGTGGTGCAGGGCTTTGGGAGACCCAGTACTTC. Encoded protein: CASGAGLWETQYF.

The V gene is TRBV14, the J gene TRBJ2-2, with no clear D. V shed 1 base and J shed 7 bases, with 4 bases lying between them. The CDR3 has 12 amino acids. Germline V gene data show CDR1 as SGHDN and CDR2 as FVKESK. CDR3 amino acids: CASSQVSGELFF. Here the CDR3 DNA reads TGTGCCAGCAGCCAAGTGAGCGGGGAGCTGTTTTTT.

CDR3 sequence (DNA): TGTGCCAGCCATTGGGACCTCGGCTACAATGAGCAGTTCTTC. Amino acids: CASHWDLGYNEQFF. This chain joins TRBV11-2 and TRBJ2-1; the D gene could be TRBD1 or TRBD2 (5 bases each). This CDR3 region has 14 residues. In germline, CDR1 is SGHAT, CDR2 FQNNGV. Trimming shortened V by 8 bases and J by 3 bases, and 14 bases separated the two germline ends.

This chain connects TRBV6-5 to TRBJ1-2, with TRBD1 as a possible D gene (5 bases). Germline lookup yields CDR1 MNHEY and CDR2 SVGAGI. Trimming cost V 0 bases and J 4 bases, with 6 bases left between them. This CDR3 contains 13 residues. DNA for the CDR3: TGTGCCAGCAGTTACTCAGGGGCCTATGGCTACACCTTC. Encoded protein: CASSYSGAYGYTF.

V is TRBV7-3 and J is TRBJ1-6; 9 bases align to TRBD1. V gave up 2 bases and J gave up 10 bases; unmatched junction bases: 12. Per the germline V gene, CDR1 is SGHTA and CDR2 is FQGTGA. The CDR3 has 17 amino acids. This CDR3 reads CASSLVGPGTGSSPLHF. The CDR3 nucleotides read TGTGCCAGCAGCTTAGTGGGGCCCGGGACAGGGTCGTCACCCCTCCACTTT.

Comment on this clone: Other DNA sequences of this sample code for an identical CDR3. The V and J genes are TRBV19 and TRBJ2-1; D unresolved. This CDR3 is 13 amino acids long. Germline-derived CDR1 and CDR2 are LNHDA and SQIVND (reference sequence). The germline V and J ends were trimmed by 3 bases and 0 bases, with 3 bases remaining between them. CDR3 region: CASSIASYNEQFF. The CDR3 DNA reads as TGTGCCAGTAGTATCGCCTCCTACAATGAGCAGTTCTTC.

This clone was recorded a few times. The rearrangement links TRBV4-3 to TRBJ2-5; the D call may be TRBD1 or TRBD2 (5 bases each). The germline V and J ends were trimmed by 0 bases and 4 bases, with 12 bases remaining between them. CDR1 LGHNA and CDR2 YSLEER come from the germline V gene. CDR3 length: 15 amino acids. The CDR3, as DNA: TGCGCCAGCAGCCAAGATCGGGACGGGGTAGAGACCCAGTACTTC. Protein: CASSQDRDGVETQYF.

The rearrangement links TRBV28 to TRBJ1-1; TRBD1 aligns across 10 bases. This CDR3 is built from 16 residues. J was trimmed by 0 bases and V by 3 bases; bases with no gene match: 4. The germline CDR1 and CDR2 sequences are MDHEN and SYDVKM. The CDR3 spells CASSLGDRGMNTEAFF. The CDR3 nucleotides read TGTGCCAGCAGTTTGGGGGACAGGGGTATGAACACTGAAGCTTTCTTT. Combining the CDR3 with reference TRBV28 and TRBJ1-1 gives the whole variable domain DVKVTQSSRYLVKRTGEKVFLECVQDMDHENMFWYRQDPGLGLRLIYFSYDVKMKEKGDIPEGYSVSREKKERFSLILESASTNQTSMYLCASSLGDRGMNTEAFFGQGTRLTVV.

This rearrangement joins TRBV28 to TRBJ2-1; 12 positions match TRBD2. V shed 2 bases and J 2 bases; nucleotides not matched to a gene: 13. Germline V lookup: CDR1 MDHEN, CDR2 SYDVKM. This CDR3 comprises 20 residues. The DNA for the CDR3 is TGTGCCAGCAGTTTACCTCGACTAGCGGGAGTCCTAAACCCCTACAATGAGCAGTTCTTC. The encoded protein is CASSLPRLAGVLNPYNEQFF.

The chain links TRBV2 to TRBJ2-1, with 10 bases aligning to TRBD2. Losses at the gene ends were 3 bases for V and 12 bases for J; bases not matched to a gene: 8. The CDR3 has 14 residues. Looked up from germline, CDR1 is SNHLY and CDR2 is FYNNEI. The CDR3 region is CASSETSGLERQFF. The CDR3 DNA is TGTGCCAGCAGTGAGACTAGCGGGCTAGAGAGGCAGTTCTTC.

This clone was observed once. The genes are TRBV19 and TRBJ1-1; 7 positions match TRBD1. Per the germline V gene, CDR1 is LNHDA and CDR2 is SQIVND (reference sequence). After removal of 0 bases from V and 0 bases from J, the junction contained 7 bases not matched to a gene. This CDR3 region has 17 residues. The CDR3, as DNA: TGTGCCAGTAGTATAGATTGGCAGACAGGGATGAACACTGAAGCTTTCTTT. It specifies CASSIDWQTGMNTEAFF.

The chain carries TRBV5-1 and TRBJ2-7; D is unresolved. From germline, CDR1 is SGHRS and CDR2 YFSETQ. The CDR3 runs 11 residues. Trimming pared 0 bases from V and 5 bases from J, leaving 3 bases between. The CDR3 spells CASSLGNEQYF. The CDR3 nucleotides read TGCGCCAGCAGCTTGGGTAACGAGCAGTACTTC.

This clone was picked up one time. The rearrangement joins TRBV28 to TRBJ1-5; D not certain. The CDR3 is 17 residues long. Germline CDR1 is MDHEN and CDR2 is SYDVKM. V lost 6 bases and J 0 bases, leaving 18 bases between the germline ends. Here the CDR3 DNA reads TGTGCCAGCAGCCAACCGGGCGCGACTATTAGCAATCAGCCCCAGCATTTT. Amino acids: CASSQPGATISNQPQHF.

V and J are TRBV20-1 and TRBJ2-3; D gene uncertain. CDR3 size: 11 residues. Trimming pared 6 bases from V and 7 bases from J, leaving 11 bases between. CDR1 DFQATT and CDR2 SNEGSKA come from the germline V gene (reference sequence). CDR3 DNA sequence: TGCAGTGCGCGGTCGCCTAATACGCAGTATTTT. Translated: CSARSPNTQYF.

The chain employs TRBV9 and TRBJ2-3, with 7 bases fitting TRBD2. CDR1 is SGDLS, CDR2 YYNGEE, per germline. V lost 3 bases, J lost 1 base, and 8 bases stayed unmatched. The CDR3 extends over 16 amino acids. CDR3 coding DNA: TGTGCCAGCAGCGACTGGACTAGAGGGGGCACAGATACGCAGTATTTT. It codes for CASSDWTRGGTDTQYF.

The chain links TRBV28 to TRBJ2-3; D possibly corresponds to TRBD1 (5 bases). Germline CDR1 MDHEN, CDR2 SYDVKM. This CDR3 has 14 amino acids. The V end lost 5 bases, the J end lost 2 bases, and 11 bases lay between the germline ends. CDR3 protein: CASSARTFTDTQYF. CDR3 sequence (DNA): TGTGCCAGCAGTGCCCGGACATTCACAGATACGCAGTATTTT.